This T cell receptor (beta chain) was recovered during a study of blood T cell repertoires in COVID-19. For the study at large: Samples of COVID-19 (acute and convalescent) were obtained from the United States, Italy and Spain.

Per the original methods: Counts of nucleated cells, estimated from reference gene primer amplification, were obtained. The protocol was immunoSEQ multiplex PCR, while the TCRdb copy is restricted to in-frame clones and leaves out a portion. V, J and clone size derive from that table, while D and trimming were established from the DNA sequence. The data contain hundreds of thousands of clones, 70% to 90% of them singletons. There are 11 residues in the CDR3. After removal of 8 bases from V and 8 bases from J, the junction contained 4 bases not matched to a gene. Per germline, CDR1 LNHDA and CDR2 SQIVND (reference sequence).

This receptor was taken from a middle-aged man with acute or convalescent COVID-19. The chain recombines TRBV19 with TRBJ2-3, with TRBD2 matching 7 bases. Sequenced sample: peripheral blood. Here the CDR3 DNA reads TGTGCCAGTGATAGCGGGCGTACGCAGTATTTT. It is translated as CASDSGRTQYF.